The 13 T cell receptor beta chains below come from one sample, sequenced in a study of T cells in Graves' hyperthyroidism and ophthalmopathy. Template material for amplifying TCR beta CDR3 regions consisted of RNA transcripts. HTBI primers drove first-round RT-PCR of the TCR CDR3. TCRdb reprocessed the multiplex PCR reads with MiXCR, giving one entry per CDR3 protein. In the table there are a few hundred thousand distinct CDR3 sequences, roughly 19% of which are singletons. The sample was blood. The receptors come from a woman in her late teens or twenties with Graves' hyperthyroidism.

The table lists this clonotype with many counts. This rearrangement joins TRBV12-3 or TRBV12-4 to TRBJ2-5; D ambiguous. This CDR3 has 12 amino acids. The V end lost 2 bases, the J end lost 3 bases, and 4 bases lay between the germline ends. CDR3 region: CASSLIEETQYF. As DNA, the CDR3 is TGTGCCAGCAGTTTAATAGAAGAGACCCAGTACTTC.

This clonotype was counted many times. The V call is TRBV6-2 or TRBV6-3, the J call TRBJ1-1, with TRBD1 matching over 12 bases. Trimming at V came to 5 bases and at J to 4 bases, leaving 5 bases not matched to a gene. The germline gives CDR1 MNHEY, CDR2 SVGEGT. The CDR3 extends over 15 amino acids. The CDR3 region is CASSRDRGRGTEAFF. In DNA form, the CDR3 reads TGTGCCAGCAGTCGGGACAGGGGGCGAGGCACTGAAGCTTTCTTT.

In this sample, this clonotype turned up many times. This chain connects TRBV7-9 to TRBJ2-5; D unresolved. V was trimmed by 2 bases and J by 1 base, leaving 8 bases between them. The CDR3 is 14 amino acids. Per germline, CDR1 SEHNR and CDR2 FQNEAQ (reference sequence). The DNA of the CDR3 is TGTGCCAGCAGCTTAAGGCCCAGCCAAGAGACCCAGTACTTC. Translation: CASSLRPSQETQYF.

The sample holds many counts of this clonotype. The junction departs from germline at one end; a sequencing error may be responsible. The DNA of the CDR3 is TGTACCAGCATGGTAGGGACTCGGGGCTACACCTTC. It is translated as CTSMVGTRGYTF. The chain links TRBV28 to TRBJ1-2; D might be TRBD1 (5 bases). The CDR3 consists of 12 residues. Germline lookup yields CDR1 MDHEN and CDR2 SYDVKM.

This clonotype occurred many times. The rearrangement joins TRBV12-5 to TRBJ1-5, with 7 bases that match TRBD1. CDR1 is LGHNT, CDR2 FRNRAP, per germline. Trimming at V came to 7 bases and at J to 6 bases, leaving 15 bases not matched to a gene. This CDR3 is 16 amino acids long. The CDR3 loop is CASDPQGRRWSQPQHF. The CDR3 nucleotides are TGTGCTAGTGACCCACAGGGGAGGAGGTGGAGTCAGCCCCAGCATTTT.

To note about this clonotype: One base away lies a much larger clone, so this may be a sequencing read error. CDR3 DNA: TGTGCCAGCAGGCGGACAGGGGGAGCCTACGGGCAGTACTTC. It translates to CASRRTGGAYGQYF. The rearrangement joins TRBV28 to TRBJ2-7; 10 bases agree with TRBD1. The CDR3 is made up of 14 amino acids. Germline loops: CDR1 MDHEN, CDR2 SYDVKM.

This clonotype was recorded many times. The rearrangement uses TRBV5-1 and TRBJ2-7; the D is unclear. V shed 2 bases and J shed 6 bases, with 9 bases lying between them. The germline V gene has CDR1 SGHRS and CDR2 YFSETQ. This CDR3 has 12 residues. The CDR3 loop is CASSFPPVEQYF. The CDR3 coding sequence is TGCGCCAGCAGCTTTCCACCGGTCGAGCAGTACTTC.

The rearrangement links TRBV4-1 to TRBJ2-5; 9 nucleotides match TRBD2. This CDR3 has 15 amino acids. Germline loops: CDR1 MGHRA, CDR2 YSYEKL. Trimming took 6 bases from V and 1 from J; bases not matched to a gene: 6. CDR3 protein: CASSPSGGFQETQYF. Written as DNA, the CDR3 is TGCGCCAGCAGTCCAAGCGGGGGGTTCCAAGAGACCCAGTACTTC.

V gene TRBV7-2 combines with J gene TRBJ2-2; 9 bases are a match to TRBD1. Per germline, CDR1 SGHTA and CDR2 FQGNSA. Trimming at V came to 3 bases and at J to 8 bases, leaving 7 bases not matched to a gene. The CDR3 extends over 15 amino acids. Written as DNA, the CDR3 is TGTGCCAGCAGCTTGCGGGACAGGGCGACGGGGGAGCTGTTTTTT. Its protein product is CASSLRDRATGELFF.

This clonotype was counted many times. The chain combines TRBV10-3 with TRBJ2-2; 11 bases map to TRBD2. Trimming cost V 6 bases and J 4 bases; bases outside gene matches: 16. CDR1 is ENHRY and CDR2 is SYGVKD in the germline V gene. This CDR3 is built from 19 residues. For the CDR3, the DNA is TGTGCCATCAGCGGACCCCCCCCACTAGCGGGGGTAACCACCGGGGAGCTGTTTTTT. Encoded protein: CAISGPPPLAGVTTGELFF.

This clonotype showed up just once. At one end, the junction sequence differs from germline, possibly due to a read error. The chain couples TRBV28 to TRBJ1-2; D remains ambiguous. The CDR3 has 12 amino acids. Germline values: CDR1 MDHEN, CDR2 SYDVKM. CDR3 in DNA: TGTGCCGGCAGTTTAGGGCTTTTTAGCTACACCTTC. Translating it yields CAGSLGLFSYTF.

The chain links TRBV9 to TRBJ1-5; TRBD1 is a possible D gene (5 bases). The V end lost 3 bases, the J end lost 0 bases, and 7 bases lay between the germline ends. This CDR3 has 14 amino acids. Germline V gene lookup returns CDR1 SGDLS and CDR2 YYNGEE. The CDR3 sequence: CASSAGDSNQPQHF. The CDR3 DNA follows: TGTGCCAGCAGCGCGGGGGATAGCAATCAGCCCCAGCATTTT.

Ten or more counts support this clonotype. The chain links TRBV2 to TRBJ2-2; D not resolved. Per germline, CDR1 SNHLY and CDR2 FYNNEI. The CDR3 has 13 residues. Trimming removed 4 bases from V and 8 bases from J, with 11 bases in between. The CDR3, as DNA: TGTGCCAGCAGTGTTCGACCTGGGGGGGAGCTGTTTTTT. Residues: CASSVRPGGELFF.